These T cell receptor beta chains were read from a single sample in a study of cytomegalovirus exposure and HLA in healthy donors. TCRdb keeps only in-frame clones here, not all; method: immunoSEQ multiplex PCR. Counted here are approximately 220,000 clones, approximately 82% occurring once; the ten biggest clones make up over 0.55%. Sequenced: PBMCs. Every receptor here comes from a man aged 18 to 29 in good health and CMV-seronegative. Both conserved end residues are part of each CDR3. D genes are given only for firm matches. Clone size, where shown, is once, few, many, or a class for clones that have expanded.

j_call d_call v_call clone_size cdr3_aa cdr3_nt
TRBJ2-7 TRBD1 TRBV7-3 - CASSLFGTGSYEQYF TGTGCCAGCAGCTTATTTGGGACAGGGTCCTACGAGCAGTACTTC
TRBJ2-1 TRBD1 TRBV19 - CASSILNRGLDNEQFF TGTGCCAGTAGTATTTTGAACAGGGGGCTCGACAATGAGCAGTTCTTC
TRBJ2-7 - TRBV6-8 - CASSPRINRIHEQYF TGTGCCAGCAGTCCGCGGATCAACAGGATACACGAGCAGTACTTC
TRBJ2-7 - TRBV7-2 - CASSNRGGGTIYEQYF TGTGCCAGCAGCAATAGGGGGGGCGGGACCATATACGAGCAGTACTTC
TRBJ2-4 - TRBV7-9 - CASSFGWTAGTLAKNIQYF TGTGCCAGCAGCTTTGGTTGGACAGCAGGAACGCTAGCCAAAAACATTCAGTACTTC
TRBJ1-1 TRBD1 TRBV30 - CAWSRQGALAFF TGTGCCTGGAGCCGACAGGGGGCTTTGGCTTTCTTT
TRBJ1-2 TRBD1 TRBV6-5 few CASSIDRVWGYTF TGTGCCAGCAGCATAGACAGGGTTTGGGGCTACACCTTC
TRBJ1-2 TRBD1 TRBV5-1 few CASSYGQETYGYTF TGCGCCAGCAGCTACGGACAGGAGACCTATGGCTACACCTTC
TRBJ2-3 TRBD2 TRBV14 - CASSHSLEAGITDTQYF TGTGCCAGCAGCCATTCCCTTGAAGCGGGGATCACAGATACGCAGTATTTT
TRBJ2-7 TRBD2 TRBV5-1 - CASSYSGAARNEQYF TGCGCCAGCAGCTATAGCGGGGCCGCTAGGAACGAGCAGTACTTC
TRBJ2-1 - TRBV30 - CAWSVDRFDEQFF TGTGCCTGGAGTGTAGATAGATTCGATGAGCAGTTCTTC
TRBJ2-6 TRBD1 TRBV27 - CASSARQGAEGANVLTF TGTGCCAGCAGTGCCCGACAGGGGGCGGAAGGGGCCAACGTCCTGACTTTC
TRBJ2-1 TRBD2 TRBV28 - CASSFVSRTSIRSYEQFF TGTGCCAGCAGTTTCGTAAGCCGGACTAGTATAAGGTCATATGAGCAGTTCTTC
TRBJ2-2 TRBD2 TRBV9 - CASSVVSAGANTGELFF TGTGCCAGCAGCGTAGTGTCGGCGGGAGCGAACACCGGGGAGCTGTTTTTT
TRBJ1-2 - TRBV5-5 - CASSIRGNYGYTF TGTGCCAGCAGCATTCGGGGGAACTATGGCTACACCTTC
TRBJ2-7 TRBD2 TRBV28 - CASSPGGLAGGVGYEQYF TGTGCCAGCAGTCCTGGGGGACTAGCGGGAGGGGTTGGTTACGAGCAGTACTTC
TRBJ1-5 - TRBV30 - CAWSVPNQPQHF TGTGCCTGGAGTGTCCCAAATCAGCCCCAGCATTTT
TRBJ2-2 - TRBV27 - CASMRSYTGELFF TGTGCCAGCATGCGGAGCTACACCGGGGAGCTGTTTTTT
TRBJ2-7 - TRBV7-8 - CASSLEGAGLYEQYF TGTGCCAGCAGCCTCGAGGGGGCGGGGCTCTACGAGCAGTACTTC
TRBJ2-3 TRBD2 TRBV10-1 - CASSESGGDADTQYF TGCGCCAGCAGTGAGTCCGGGGGGGACGCAGATACGCAGTATTTT
TRBJ1-3 TRBD1 TRBV2 - CASREDRGGSGNTIYF TGTGCCAGCAGAGAAGACAGGGGTGGATCTGGAAACACCATATATTTT
TRBJ2-5 TRBD2 TRBV9 - CASSVGIAGELETQYF TGTGCCAGCAGCGTAGGTATAGCGGGAGAACTAGAGACCCAGTACTTC